The 26 T cell receptor beta chains in this list originate from one sample, sequenced in a study of beta chain features in type 1 diabetes. Study results and caveats: The study found moderately but significantly shorter TCRB CDR3s in all four CD4+ subsets of Type 1 diabetes patients.

Expressed TCRB transcripts were sequenced because the isolated RNA had all been reverse transcribed beforehand. Clones were read by immunoSEQ multiplex PCR, and TCRdb kept only the in-frame ones, dropping some. The sample holds roughly 340,000 clones, around 12% seen once. These receptors are not linked to any known antigen. Sequenced: naive CD4+ T cells from blood. The receptors were gathered from a woman under 30 with type 1 diabetes.

V gene TRBV7-9 combines with J gene TRBJ1-2; no clear D gene. The germline gives CDR1 SEHNR, CDR2 FQNEAQ (reference sequence). The CDR3 runs to 14 residues. V lost 5 bases to trimming and J lost 0 bases, with 10 bases between them. CDR3 amino acids: CASSPGTANYGYTF. In DNA, the CDR3 is TGTGCCAGCAGCCCAGGCACGGCTAACTATGGCTACACCTTC.

The rearrangement uses TRBV18 and TRBJ1-2; the D is unclear. The V end lost 2 bases, the J end lost 5 bases, and 15 bases lay between the germline ends. This CDR3 spans 15 amino acids. Per the germline V gene, CDR1 is KGHSH and CDR2 is LQKENI. The CDR3, as DNA: TGTGCCAGCTCACCAGGCGTCGCAGTCGGGTATGGCTACACCTTC. The encoded protein is CASSPGVAVGYGYTF.

There are a few counts of this clone. This chain connects TRBV7-8 to TRBJ2-2, with a possible D match to TRBD1 (5 bases). Germline loops: CDR1 SGHVS, CDR2 FQNEAQ. V was clipped by 5 bases and J by 5 bases, with 15 bases between them. The CDR3 has 15 residues. The CDR3: CASSPGPGRTGELFF. CDR3 nucleotides: TGTGCCAGCAGCCCGGGCCCAGGGCGGACCGGGGAGCTGTTTTTT.

The V gene is TRBV7-9, the J gene TRBJ2-5; a weak D match, TRBD1 (6 bases). Germline CDR1 is SEHNR and CDR2 is FQNEAQ (reference sequence). This CDR3 is 12 amino acids long. V lost 7 bases and J 5 bases, leaving 11 bases between the germline ends. This CDR3 is CASTTGSETQYF. The CDR3 coding sequence is TGTGCCAGCACCACAGGGTCGGAGACCCAGTACTTC.

In its sample, this clone was seen a few times. The CDR3 reads CASRGGQSTDTQYF. The CDR3 bases are TGTGCCAGCAGAGGTGGACAAAGCACAGATACGCAGTATTTT. V gene TRBV9 combines with J gene TRBJ2-3; a possible D gene is TRBD1 (5 bases). Trimming left V 5 bases short and J 0 bases short, with 10 bases between. The germline V gene encodes CDR1 SGDLS and CDR2 YYNGEE. CDR3 length equals 14 residues. Full variable domain (remainder filled in from reference TRBV9 and TRBJ2-3): DSGVTQTPKHLITATGQRVTLRCSPRSGDLSVYWYQQSLDQGLQFLIQYYNGEERAKGNILERFSAQQFPDLHSELNLSSLELGDSALYFCASRGGQSTDTQYFGPGTRLTVL.

This clone was seen a handful of times. The chain employs TRBV11-3 and TRBJ2-7; 13 positions match TRBD2. The CDR3 spans 19 residues. Germline V gives CDR1 SGHNT, CDR2 YENEEA. The trim removed 5 bases at V and 2 bases at J, leaving 15 bases unmatched. The CDR3 coding sequence is TGTGCCAGCAGCACCCTTCCGGGACTAGCGGGACTGGGGACCTACGAGCAGTACTTC. It encodes CASSTLPGLAGLGTYEQYF.

In this sample, this clone turned up a few times. In DNA, the CDR3 is TGTGCCAGCACTGGAGTCTCCTACAATGAGCAGTTCTTC. It is translated as CASTGVSYNEQFF. This chain connects TRBV28 to TRBJ2-1; D gene unclear. The CDR3 has 13 residues. Germline V gene sequence: CDR1 MDHEN, CDR2 SYDVKM. The V end was cut by 7 bases, the J end by 0 bases, with 7 bases between.

This clone was counted a few times. The CDR3 DNA reads TGTGCCAGCGTACAGGGCAGGGACACCGGGGAGCTGTTTTTT. It encodes CASVQGRDTGELFF. The chain employs TRBV2 and TRBJ2-2; D may be TRBD1 (6 bases). The CDR3 has 14 amino acids. CDR1 is SNHLY and CDR2 is FYNNEI in the germline V gene. Trimming stripped 8 bases from V and 3 bases from J, with 13 bases between.

The chain recombines TRBV7-9 with TRBJ2-3, with 10 bases aligning to TRBD1. This CDR3 has 14 amino acids. J lost 8 bases, V lost 6 bases, and 8 bases had no gene match. CDR1 is SEHNR, CDR2 FQNEAQ, per germline (reference sequence). The CDR3: CASRPGQGKFTQYF. CDR3 nucleotides: TGTGCCAGCAGACCGGGACAGGGGAAGTTTACGCAGTATTTT.

This clone appeared a few times. The rearrangement links TRBV15 to TRBJ2-2, with 10 bases matching TRBD2. Per the germline V gene, CDR1 is LNHNV and CDR2 is YYDKDF (reference sequence). The CDR3 length is 17 residues. The ends lost 1 base at V and 5 bases at J; junction bases unmatched: 7. CDR3 amino acids: CATSRVAGTSDTGELFF. The DNA for the CDR3 is TGTGCCACCAGCAGAGTAGCCGGGACTAGCGATACCGGGGAGCTGTTTTTT.

This clone was detected a few times. This chain uses TRBV9 with TRBJ1-1, with D possibly TRBD1 on 5 matching bases. CDR1 and CDR2 (germline): SGDLS, YYNGEE. Trimming took off 3 bases at V and 11 bases at J, with 17 bases between the two ends. The CDR3 covers 13 residues. The CDR3 spells CASSAVSGRGAFF. CDR3 nucleotide sequence: TGTGCCAGCAGCGCAGTCTCAGGCCGGGGGGCTTTCTTT. Using reference TRBV9 and TRBJ1-1 for the parts outside the CDR3, the full variable domain is DSGVTQTPKHLITATGQRVTLRCSPRSGDLSVYWYQQSLDQGLQFLIQYYNGEERAKGNILERFSAQQFPDLHSELNLSSLELGDSALYFCASSAVSGRGAFFGQGTRLTVV.

This clone was seen just once. This rearrangement joins TRBV30 to TRBJ2-5, with 8 bases lining up with TRBD2. In germline, CDR1 is GTSNPN, CDR2 SVGIG (reference sequence). With 3 bases clipped from V and 4 bases from J, the junction kept 4 bases outside the gene matches. This CDR3 has 13 residues. The CDR3 here is CAWRVGLGETQYF. The DNA of the CDR3 is TGTGCCTGGAGGGTGGGACTAGGAGAGACCCAGTACTTC.

The chain combines TRBV4-1 with TRBJ1-1; no clear D gene. CDR3 length: 14 residues. CDR1 is MGHRA, CDR2 YSYEKL, per germline. Trimming pared 1 base from V and 0 bases from J, leaving 6 bases between. The CDR3 sequence: CASSQASLNTEAFF. CDR3 DNA sequence: TGCGCCAGCAGCCAAGCTTCGTTGAACACTGAAGCTTTCTTT.

The chain carries TRBV7-9 and TRBJ2-6; D is undetermined. The germline V and J ends were trimmed by 5 bases and 4 bases, with 9 bases remaining between them. CDR3 length equals 14 residues. CDR1 is SEHNR and CDR2 is FQNEAQ in the germline V gene (reference sequence). Here the CDR3 reads CASSPSIGANVLTF. The CDR3 coding sequence is TGTGCCAGCAGCCCTAGTATCGGGGCCAACGTCCTGACTTTC.

The chain joins TRBV7-3 to TRBJ2-1; the D gene is possibly TRBD2 (5 bases). CDR3 length equals 15 residues. Trimming left V 2 bases short and J 0 bases short, with 8 bases between. Per germline, CDR1 SGHTA and CDR2 FQGTGA. CDR3 protein: CASSLERLSYNEQFF. The DNA for the CDR3 is TGTGCCAGCAGCTTAGAGCGGCTCTCCTACAATGAGCAGTTCTTC.

The chain uses TRBV28 and TRBJ2-7; 10 bases are a match to TRBD2. Per germline, CDR1 MDHEN and CDR2 SYDVKM. This CDR3 is 14 amino acids long. J lost 5 bases, V lost 7 bases, and 8 bases had no gene match. CDR3 DNA: TGTGCCAGCAATCTGAGCGGGAGGGCCAACGAGCAGTACTTC. Translating gives CASNLSGRANEQYF.

The chain combines TRBV5-1 with TRBJ2-1, with TRBD2 matching over 7 bases. CDR1 and CDR2 (germline): SGHRS, YFSETQ. This CDR3 spans 17 amino acids. The ends lost 4 bases at V and 7 bases at J; junction bases unmatched: 17. CDR3 residues: CASSHSTSANLGNEQFF. Here the CDR3 DNA reads TGCGCCAGCAGCCATTCAACTAGCGCCAACCTCGGGAATGAGCAGTTCTTC.

The sample holds a few counts of this clone. The rearrangement joins TRBV18 to TRBJ1-5, with TRBD1 matching over 8 bases. This CDR3 is built from 16 residues. Germline values: CDR1 KGHSH, CDR2 LQKENI. The V and J ends lost 3 bases and 7 bases, in that order; junction bases with no gene match: 11. CDR3 loop: CASSPGGQGAGQPQHF. The CDR3 nucleotides are TGTGCCAGCTCACCGGGAGGTCAGGGGGCGGGACAGCCCCAGCATTTT.

The rearrangement joins TRBV5-1 to TRBJ2-1; 12 positions match TRBD2. The CDR3 extends over 16 amino acids. CDR1 is SGHRS and CDR2 is YFSETQ in the germline V gene. J lost 6 bases, V lost 3 bases, and 7 bases had no gene match. The CDR3 DNA sequence: TGCGCCAGCAGCTATCAGACTAGCGGGAGAGTCAATGAGCAGTTCTTC. It encodes CASSYQTSGRVNEQFF.

This clone has just a few counts. J is TRBJ2-3 and V is TRBV4-3, with TRBD2 matching over 11 bases. Trimming at V came to 5 bases and at J to 4 bases, leaving 5 bases not matched to a gene. The CDR3 is 15 amino acids. The germline CDR1 and CDR2 sequences are LGHNA and YSLEER. In DNA form, the CDR3 reads TGCGCCAGCAGCTACAGGACTAGCGGGTCAGATACGCAGTATTTT. It codes for CASSYRTSGSDTQYF.

The chain recombines TRBV5-1 with TRBJ2-3; 7 positions agree with TRBD1. The ends lost 4 bases at V and 2 bases at J; junction bases unmatched: 1. CDR1 SGHRS and CDR2 YFSETQ come from the germline V gene. This CDR3 spans 13 amino acids. The CDR3 reads CASSGTVTDTQYF. The CDR3 nucleotides read TGCGCCAGCAGCGGGACAGTCACAGATACGCAGTATTTT.

V usage is TRBV6-1 and J usage is TRBJ1-1, with 8 bases aligning to TRBD1. CDR3 length equals 16 residues. The germline gives CDR1 MNHNS, CDR2 SASEGT. V shed 7 bases and J 4 bases; nucleotides not matched to a gene: 14. CDR3 in amino acids: CASNDRGASPGTEAFF. The DNA for the CDR3 is TGTGCCAGCAATGACAGGGGAGCTTCCCCTGGCACTGAAGCTTTCTTT.

A few counts support this clone. The chain is built from TRBV4-3 and TRBJ1-2, with 10 bases lining up with TRBD1. The CDR3 extends over 14 amino acids. Germline CDR1 is LGHNA and CDR2 is YSLEER. Trimming took 3 bases from V and 8 from J; bases not matched to a gene: 6. CDR3: CASSHGTGAGGYTF. In DNA form, the CDR3 reads TGCGCCAGCAGCCATGGGACAGGGGCAGGCGGCTACACCTTC.

The rearrangement uses TRBV9 and TRBJ2-2; D is possibly TRBD2 (6 bases). With 0 bases removed from V and 0 bases from J, the gap between germline ends came to 9 bases. This CDR3 region has 16 residues. Per the germline V gene, CDR1 is SGDLS and CDR2 is YYNGEE. CDR3 in amino acids: CASSVVVAANTGELFF. DNA for the CDR3: TGTGCCAGCAGCGTAGTCGTAGCGGCGAACACCGGGGAGCTGTTTTTT.

This clone showed up just a few times. V gene TRBV13 combines with J gene TRBJ2-3; 10 bases line up with TRBD2. The V gene's germline CDR1 is PRHDT and CDR2 FYEKMQ (reference sequence). There are 16 residues in the CDR3. The J segment lost 1 base and the V segment lost 8 bases, leaving 9 bases of the junction unmatched. CDR3 protein: CASHLLAGKRTDTQYF. The CDR3 DNA follows: TGTGCCAGCCATTTACTAGCGGGGAAGCGCACAGATACGCAGTATTTT.

The sample holds a few counts of this clone. The chain is built from TRBV29-1 and TRBJ1-1; D gene uncertain. The CDR3 contains 13 residues. V was cut by 6 bases and J by 5 bases, with 16 bases left in between. The germline CDR1 and CDR2 sequences are SQVTM and ANQGSEA. This chain's CDR3 is CSVLEGLGTEAFF. The CDR3 DNA reads TGCAGCGTCCTTGAGGGCCTGGGGACTGAAGCTTTCTTT. The whole variable domain, remainder taken from reference TRBV29-1 and TRBJ1-1, is SAVISQKPSRDICQRGTSLTIQCQVDSQVTMMFWYRQQPGQSLTLIATANQGSEATYESGFVIDKFPISRPNLTFSTLTVSNMSPEDSSIYLCSVLEGLGTEAFFGQGTRLTVV.